These T cell receptor beta chains were read from a single sample in a study of blood T cell repertoires in COVID-19. Repertoires were generated with immunoSEQ multiplex PCR, while TCRdb's copy carries only in-frame clones and drops some. The sample carries around 100,000 clones, roughly nine tenths recorded once. Sequences were obtained from peripheral blood. Every receptor here comes from a man aged 45-65 years with acute or convalescent COVID-19. Each CDR3 is given with its conserved first and last residue. Each record gives: CDR3 DNA, CDR3 protein, J gene, D gene, V gene, clone size. A D gene is named only where the DNA matches it firmly. Clone sizes are given selectively: once, few, many, or a class where the clone is expanded.

TGTGCCAGCACGGTACTAGCGGGCGACAATGAGCAGTTCTTC CASTVLAGDNEQFF TRBJ2-1 TRBD2 TRBV6-5 .
TGTGCCAGCAGCTTAGCAGGCGGAACAGGGGCCAAGAACACCGGGGAGCTGTTTTTT CASSLAGGTGAKNTGELFF TRBJ2-2 TRBD1 TRBV7-2 .
TGTGCCAGCAGTTCGGGGTGGGGCTATGGCTACACCTTC CASSSGWGYGYTF TRBJ1-2 . TRBV6-6 once
TGTGCCAGCAGCGTAGGACTGGGGTTCGAAGCTTTCTTT CASSVGLGFEAFF TRBJ1-1 . TRBV5-5 .
TGTGCCACCTCAACAGGGGCCGGGGAGCTGTTTTTT CATSTGAGELFF TRBJ2-2 TRBD1 TRBV10-3 .
TGTGCCAGCAGCCAAGATCTGGCAGACTATGGCTACACCTTC CASSQDLADYGYTF TRBJ1-2 . TRBV4-2 .
TGTGCCAGCAGTGATTCCCTTGGTTATGCAGGGACATACTATGGCTACACCTTC CASSDSLGYAGTYYGYTF TRBJ1-2 . TRBV6-1 .
TGTGCCAGCAGCCCCCTGATGGGCAAGAACACTGAAGCTTTCTTT CASSPLMGKNTEAFF TRBJ1-1 . TRBV3-1/TRBV3-2 .
TGTGCCAGCCTTTCAACGCAGGGGGGCGGTGAAAAACTGTTTTTT CASLSTQGGGEKLFF TRBJ1-4 TRBD1 TRBV2 .
TGTGCCAGCAGCCCCGGGACAGGGAGCACAGATACGCAGTATTTT CASSPGTGSTDTQYF TRBJ2-3 TRBD1 TRBV14 once
TGTGCCAGCAGCCAGGGACAGGGGACAAACTATGGCTACACCTTC CASSQGQGTNYGYTF TRBJ1-2 TRBD1 TRBV5-5 .
TGCAGATTCAGCGACTATGGCTACACCTTC CRFSDYGYTF TRBJ1-2 . TRBV20-1 .
TGTGCCAGCAGCCGGAGTGAGGACAACATCCCTCAGCCCCAGCATTTT CASSRSEDNIPQPQHF TRBJ1-5 . TRBV5-8 .
TGTGCCAGCAGCCTTCGGGGAGGGCGAGATGGCTACACCTTC CASSLRGGRDGYTF TRBJ1-2 . TRBV3-1/TRBV3-2 .
TGTGCCAGCAGCGTAGGACAGGGCGGATCTGGAGATACGCAGTATTTT CASSVGQGGSGDTQYF TRBJ2-3 TRBD1 TRBV9 .
TGTGCCACCAGTTTGGGGCGATGGGAGACCCAGTACTTC CATSLGRWETQYF TRBJ2-5 . TRBV24-1 once
TGTGCAAGTCGCTCCCCCCCGGCAGGGAATCAGCCCCAGCATTTT CASRSPPAGNQPQHF TRBJ1-5 . TRBV12-2 .
TGTGCCAGCAGTGAATCAGACTTCGGGGCCAAAAACATTCAGTACTTC CASSESDFGAKNIQYF TRBJ2-4 . TRBV25-1 .
TGTGCCAGCAGCATCGAGCCAAACCAGCCCCAGCATTTT CASSIEPNQPQHF TRBJ1-5 . TRBV6-5 .
TGTGCCACCAGCAGTGGGGGGGGGCAATCACCCCTCCACTTT CATSSGGGQSPLHF TRBJ1-6 . TRBV15 .
TGTGCCAGCAGCGAGGGGGCAAGCACTGAAGCTTTCTTT CASSEGASTEAFF TRBJ1-1 TRBD1 TRBV7-9 .
TGTGCCTGGATGGGAGGGCTAGCGGGGGGATCCACCGGGGAGCTGTTTTTT CAWMGGLAGGSTGELFF TRBJ2-2 TRBD2 TRBV30 .
TGTGCCAGCAGCTTGGCAATACCGGGACACCCCTCCTACGAGCAGTACTTC CASSLAIPGHPSYEQYF TRBJ2-7 . TRBV5-4 .